Described below is a single T cell receptor (beta chain) sequence and its context. This record comes from a study of blood T cell repertoires in COVID-19. Produced via immunoSEQ multiplex PCR; TCRdb's table is partial and in-frame only. Among 400,000 to 550,000 clones listed, around 90% were seen once. The germline V gene has CDR1 MNHEY and CDR2 SMNVEV (reference sequence). Trimming shortened V by 8 bases and J by 12 bases, and 23 bases separated the two germline ends. This CDR3 comprises 13 residues. Residents of approximately 25 US areas, aged roughly 18 to 89 years, made up the participants. Sequenced input: PBMCs or T cells enriched from blood (not recorded which). This sequence originates from a woman aged 18-29 years with acute COVID-19. The chain employs TRBV27 and TRBJ2-7, with unresolved D. As DNA, the CDR3 is TGTGCCAGCGGCCAACCAGCCCGGGTTGGTTGGTACTTC. Its protein is CASGQPARVGWYF.